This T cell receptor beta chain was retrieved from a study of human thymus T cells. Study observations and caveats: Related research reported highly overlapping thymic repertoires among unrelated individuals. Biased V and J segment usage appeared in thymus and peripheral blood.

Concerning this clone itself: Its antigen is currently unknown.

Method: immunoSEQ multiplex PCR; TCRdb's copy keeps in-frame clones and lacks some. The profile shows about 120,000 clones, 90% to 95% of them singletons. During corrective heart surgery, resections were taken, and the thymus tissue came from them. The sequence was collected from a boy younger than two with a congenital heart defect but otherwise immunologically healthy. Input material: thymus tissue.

This chain's CDR3 is CASSSSTDTQYF. CDR3 coding DNA: TGTGCCAGCAGCTCTAGCACAGATACGCAGTATTTT. The chain joins TRBV5-4 to TRBJ2-3; D not resolved. V dropped 3 bases and J dropped 0 bases, with 2 bases sitting between them. Germline lookup yields CDR1 SGHNT and CDR2 YYREEE (reference sequence). The CDR3 is 12 amino acids.